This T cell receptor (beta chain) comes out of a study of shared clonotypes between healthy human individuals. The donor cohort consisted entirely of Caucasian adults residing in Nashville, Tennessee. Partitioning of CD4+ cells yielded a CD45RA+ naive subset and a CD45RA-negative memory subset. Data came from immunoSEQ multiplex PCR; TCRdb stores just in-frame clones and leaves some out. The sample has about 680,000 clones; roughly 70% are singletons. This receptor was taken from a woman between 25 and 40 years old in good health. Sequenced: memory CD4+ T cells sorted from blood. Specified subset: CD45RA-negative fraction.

Here the CDR3 reads CASSQLGGRGLYEQYF. The CDR3, as DNA: TGTGCCAGCAGCCAACTGGGCGGGAGGGGACTTTACGAGCAGTACTTC. The genes are TRBV4-2 and TRBJ2-7; 9 nucleotides match TRBD2. J lost 4 bases, V lost 2 bases, and 9 bases had no gene match. Germline V gene sequence: CDR1 LGHNA, CDR2 YNFKEQ. CDR3 size: 16 residues.